The source of this T cell receptor (beta chain) is a study of T cells in Graves' hyperthyroidism and ophthalmopathy. Amplification of TCR beta CDR3 regions was performed using RNA transcripts as template. RT-PCR in the first round (using the HTBI primer set) targeted the TCR CDR3. TCRdb called the multiplex PCR reads again in MiXCR, with one record for every CDR3 protein. The table includes about 250,000 distinct CDR3 sequences, 20% to 25% detected once. For ophthalmopathy patients, the Clinical Activity Score was at least 3 and the NOSPECS grade at least 4; duration was under 3 months. The receptor comes from a man aged 30 to 45 with Graves' ophthalmopathy. Sequences were obtained from blood.

Here the CDR3 reads CASSQGLAERRQFF. As DNA, the CDR3 is TGTGCCAGCAGCCAAGGTCTCGCGGAGAGGCGGCAGTTCTTC. This chain links TRBV3-1 with TRBJ2-1; D unresolved. The CDR3 contains 14 residues. V was pared by 1 base and J by 12 bases, with 16 bases between. CDR1 is LGHDT, CDR2 YNNKEL, per germline (reference sequence).